This T cell receptor (beta chain) was profiled in a study of early T cells in non-severe SARS-CoV-2 infection. Points from the study as a whole: CD4 and private specificities were missed by VDJdb matching, which favored anti-spike CD8 responses.

Trimming removed 6 bases from V and 4 bases from J; junction bases left unmatched: 9. The CDR3 totals 15 residues. This clonotype was detected many times. What it binds is not known. MiXCR, run by TCRdb on the 5' RACE reads, gives a single entry per CDR3 protein. Of approximately 50,000 distinct CDR3 sequences detected, about 10% appear once; the ten largest clones hold roughly 13%. The clonotype was recovered from an adult who was a healthcare worker with PCR-confirmed SARS-CoV-2 infection or an uninfected control (not recorded which). This chain uses TRBV12-3 or TRBV12-4 with TRBJ1-3; 7 nucleotides agree with TRBD1. The sample was whole blood. In DNA, the CDR3 is TGTGCCAGCAGGACCTCGACAGGGACAGGAAACACCATATATTTT. Amino acids: CASRTSTGTGNTIYF.